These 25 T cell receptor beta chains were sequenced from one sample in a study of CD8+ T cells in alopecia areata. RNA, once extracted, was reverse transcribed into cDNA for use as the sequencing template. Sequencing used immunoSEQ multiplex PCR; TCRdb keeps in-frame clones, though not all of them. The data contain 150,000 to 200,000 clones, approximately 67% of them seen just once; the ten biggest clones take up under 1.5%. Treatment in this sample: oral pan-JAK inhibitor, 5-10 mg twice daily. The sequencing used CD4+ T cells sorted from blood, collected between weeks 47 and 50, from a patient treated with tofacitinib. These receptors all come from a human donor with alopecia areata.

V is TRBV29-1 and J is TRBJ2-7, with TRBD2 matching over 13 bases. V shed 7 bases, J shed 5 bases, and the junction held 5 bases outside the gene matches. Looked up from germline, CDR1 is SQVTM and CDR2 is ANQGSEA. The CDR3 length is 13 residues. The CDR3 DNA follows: TGCAGCGCTACTAGCGGGGGGGCAAACGAGCAGTACTTC. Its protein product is CSATSGGANEQYF.

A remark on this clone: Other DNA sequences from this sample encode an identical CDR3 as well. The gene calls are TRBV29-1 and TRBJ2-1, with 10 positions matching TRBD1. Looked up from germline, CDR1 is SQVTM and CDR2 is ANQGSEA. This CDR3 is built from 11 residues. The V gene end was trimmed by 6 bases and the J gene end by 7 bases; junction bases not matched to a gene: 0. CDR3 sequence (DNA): TGCAGCGTGGACAGGGGGAATGAGCAGTTCTTC. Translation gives CSVDRGNEQFF.

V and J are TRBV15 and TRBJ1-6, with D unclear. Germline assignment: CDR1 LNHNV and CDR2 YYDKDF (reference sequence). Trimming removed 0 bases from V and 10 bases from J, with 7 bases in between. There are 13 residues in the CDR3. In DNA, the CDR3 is TGTGCCACCAGCAGAGAGGGAGGGTCACCCCTCCACTTT. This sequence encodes CATSREGGSPLHF.

Here the CDR3 DNA reads TGTGCCAGCAGCGTAAGCACTAGCGGGGAGTTGCGGTATTTT. Its translation is CASSVSTSGELRYF. The V call is TRBV9, the J call TRBJ2-3; 10 bases fit TRBD2. V shed 1 base, J shed 14 bases, and the junction held 10 bases outside the gene matches. Germline loops: CDR1 SGDLS, CDR2 YYNGEE. The length of the CDR3 is 14 residues.

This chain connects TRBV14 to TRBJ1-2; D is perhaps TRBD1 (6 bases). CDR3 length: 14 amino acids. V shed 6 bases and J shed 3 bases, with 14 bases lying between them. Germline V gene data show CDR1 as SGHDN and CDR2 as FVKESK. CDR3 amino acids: CASSPTGNDYGYTF. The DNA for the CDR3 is TGTGCCAGCAGTCCTACAGGGAATGACTATGGCTACACCTTC.

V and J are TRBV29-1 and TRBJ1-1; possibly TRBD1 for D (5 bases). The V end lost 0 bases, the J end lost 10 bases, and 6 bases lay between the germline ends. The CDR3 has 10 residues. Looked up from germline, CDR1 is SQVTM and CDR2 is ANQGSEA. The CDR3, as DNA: TGCAGCGTTGAAGATGGGGGAGCTTTCTTT. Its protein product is CSVEDGGAFF. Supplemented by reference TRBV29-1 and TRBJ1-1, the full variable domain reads SAVISQKPSRDICQRGTSLTIQCQVDSQVTMMFWYRQQPGQSLTLIATANQGSEATYESGFVIDKFPISRPNLTFSTLTVSNMSPEDSSIYLCSVEDGGAFFGQGTRLTVV.

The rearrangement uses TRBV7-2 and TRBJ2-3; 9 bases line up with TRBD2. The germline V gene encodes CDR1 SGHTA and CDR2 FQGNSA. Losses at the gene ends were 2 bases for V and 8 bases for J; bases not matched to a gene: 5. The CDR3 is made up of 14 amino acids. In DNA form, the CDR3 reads TGTGCCAGCAGCTTACTAGCGGGGCCAAGTACGCAGTATTTT. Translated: CASSLLAGPSTQYF.

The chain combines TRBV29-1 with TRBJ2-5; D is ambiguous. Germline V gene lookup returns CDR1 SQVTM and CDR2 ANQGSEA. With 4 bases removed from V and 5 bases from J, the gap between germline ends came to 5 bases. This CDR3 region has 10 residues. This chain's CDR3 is CSVGLETQYF. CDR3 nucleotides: TGCAGCGTTGGGTTGGAGACCCAGTACTTC.

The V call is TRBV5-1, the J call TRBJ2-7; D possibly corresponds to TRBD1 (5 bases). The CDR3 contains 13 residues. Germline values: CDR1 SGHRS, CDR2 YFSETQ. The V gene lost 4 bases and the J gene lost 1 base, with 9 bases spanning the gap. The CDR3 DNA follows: TGCGCCAGCAGCGTGGACAATTCCTACGAGCAGTACTTC. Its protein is CASSVDNSYEQYF.

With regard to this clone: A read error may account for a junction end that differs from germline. CDR3 amino acids: CASRLAGGLGSEQFF. CDR3 DNA sequence: TGTGCCAGCAGATTAGCGGGGGGGCTGGGGAGTGAGCAGTTCTTC. The chain employs TRBV7-2 and TRBJ2-1, with TRBD2 identical over 11 bases. Looked up from germline, CDR1 is SGHTA and CDR2 is FQGNSA. This CDR3 region has 15 residues.

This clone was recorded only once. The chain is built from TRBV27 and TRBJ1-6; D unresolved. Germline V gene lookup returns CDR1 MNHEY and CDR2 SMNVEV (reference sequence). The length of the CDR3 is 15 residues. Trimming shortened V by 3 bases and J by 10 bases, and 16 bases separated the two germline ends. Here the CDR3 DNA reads TGTGCCAGCAGTTTCGTGGCAAGAGATGGCTCACCCCTCCACTTT. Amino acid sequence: CASSFVARDGSPLHF.

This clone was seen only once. CDR3 coding DNA: TGTGCCAGCAGTCCCCGACCGGACAGGGGGAATGAGCAGTTCTTC. This encodes CASSPRPDRGNEQFF. The chain combines TRBV6-1 with TRBJ2-1; 10 bases fit TRBD1. The CDR3 consists of 15 residues. CDR1 and CDR2 from the germline V gene are MNHNS and SASEGT. Germline trimming cut 5 bases from V and 7 bases from J; bases unmatched to any gene: 8.

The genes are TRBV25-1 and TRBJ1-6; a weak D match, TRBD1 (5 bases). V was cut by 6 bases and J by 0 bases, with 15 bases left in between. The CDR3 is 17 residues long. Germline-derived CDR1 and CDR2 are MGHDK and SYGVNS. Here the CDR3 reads CASRHDGRGSYNSPLHF. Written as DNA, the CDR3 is TGTGCCAGCAGGCACGATGGGAGGGGCTCCTATAATTCACCCCTCCACTTT.

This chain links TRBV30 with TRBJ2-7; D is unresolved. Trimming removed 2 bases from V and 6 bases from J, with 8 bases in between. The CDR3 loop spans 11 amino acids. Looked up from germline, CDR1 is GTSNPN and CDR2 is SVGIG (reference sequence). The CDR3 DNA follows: TGTGCCTGGAGTCTAACACGCGAGCAGTACTTC. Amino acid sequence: CAWSLTREQYF. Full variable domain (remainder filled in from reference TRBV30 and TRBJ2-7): SQTIHQWPATLVQPVGSPLSLECTVEGTSNPNLYWYRQAAGRGLQLLFYSVGIGQISSEVPQNLSASRPQDRQFILSSKKLLLSDSGFYLCAWSLTREQYFGPGTRLTVT.

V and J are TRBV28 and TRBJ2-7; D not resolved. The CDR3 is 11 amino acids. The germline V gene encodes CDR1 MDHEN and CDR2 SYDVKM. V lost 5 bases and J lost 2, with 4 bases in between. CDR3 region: CASSITYEQYF. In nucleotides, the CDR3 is TGTGCCAGCAGTATTACCTACGAGCAGTACTTC.

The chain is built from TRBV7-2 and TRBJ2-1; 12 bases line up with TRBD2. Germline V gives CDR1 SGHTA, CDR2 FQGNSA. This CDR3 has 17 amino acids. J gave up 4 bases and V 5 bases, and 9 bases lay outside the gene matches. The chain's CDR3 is CASSTRTSGVIYNEQFF. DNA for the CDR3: TGTGCCAGCAGCACCAGGACTAGCGGGGTGATTTACAATGAGCAGTTCTTC.

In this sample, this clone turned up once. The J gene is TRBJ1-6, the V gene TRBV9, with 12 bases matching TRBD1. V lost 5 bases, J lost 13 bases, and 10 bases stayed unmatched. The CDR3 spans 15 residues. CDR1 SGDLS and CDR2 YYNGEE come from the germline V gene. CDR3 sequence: CASSSAGTGGTPLHF. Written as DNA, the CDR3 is TGTGCCAGCAGTTCCGCCGGGACAGGGGGCACTCCCCTCCACTTT. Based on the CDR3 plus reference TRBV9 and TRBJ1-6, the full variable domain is DSGVTQTPKHLITATGQRVTLRCSPRSGDLSVYWYQQSLDQGLQFLIQYYNGEERAKGNILERFSAQQFPDLHSELNLSSLELGDSALYFCASSSAGTGGTPLHFGNGTRLTVT.

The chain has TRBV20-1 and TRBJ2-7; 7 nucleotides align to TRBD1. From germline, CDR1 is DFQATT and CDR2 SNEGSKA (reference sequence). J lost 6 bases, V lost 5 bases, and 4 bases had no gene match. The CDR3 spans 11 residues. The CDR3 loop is CSAYDRAEQYF. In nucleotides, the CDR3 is TGCAGTGCTTACGACAGGGCCGAGCAGTACTTC.

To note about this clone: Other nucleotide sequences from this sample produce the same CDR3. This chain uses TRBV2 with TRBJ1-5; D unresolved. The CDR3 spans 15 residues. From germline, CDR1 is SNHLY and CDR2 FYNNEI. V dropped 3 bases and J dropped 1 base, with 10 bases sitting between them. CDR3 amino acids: CASSEEVGSNQPQHF. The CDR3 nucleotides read TGTGCCAGCAGTGAGGAGGTTGGGAGCAATCAGCCCCAGCATTTT.

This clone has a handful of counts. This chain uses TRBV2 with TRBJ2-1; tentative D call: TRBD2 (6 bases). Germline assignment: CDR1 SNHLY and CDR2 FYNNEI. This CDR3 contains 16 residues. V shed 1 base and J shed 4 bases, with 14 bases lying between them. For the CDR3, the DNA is TGTGCCAGCAGTGAAGTGAGGTTAGCGGTTTACAATGAGCAGTTCTTC. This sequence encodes CASSEVRLAVYNEQFF.

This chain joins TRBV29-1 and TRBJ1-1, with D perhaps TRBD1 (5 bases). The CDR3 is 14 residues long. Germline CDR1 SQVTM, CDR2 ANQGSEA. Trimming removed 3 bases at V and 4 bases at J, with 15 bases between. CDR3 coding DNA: TGCAGCGTTGACATGTCGGGGCAGGGCACTGAAGCTTTCTTT. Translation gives CSVDMSGQGTEAFF. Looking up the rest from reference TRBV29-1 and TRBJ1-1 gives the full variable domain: SAVISQKPSRDICQRGTSLTIQCQVDSQVTMMFWYRQQPGQSLTLIATANQGSEATYESGFVIDKFPISRPNLTFSTLTVSNMSPEDSSIYLCSVDMSGQGTEAFFGQGTRLTVV.

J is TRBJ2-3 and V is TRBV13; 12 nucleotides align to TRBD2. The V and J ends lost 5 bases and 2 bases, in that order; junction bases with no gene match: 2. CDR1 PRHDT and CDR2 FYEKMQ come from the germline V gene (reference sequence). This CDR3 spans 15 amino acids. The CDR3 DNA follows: TGTGCCAGCAGCCGGACTAGCGGGGCCACAGATACGCAGTATTTT. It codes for CASSRTSGATDTQYF.

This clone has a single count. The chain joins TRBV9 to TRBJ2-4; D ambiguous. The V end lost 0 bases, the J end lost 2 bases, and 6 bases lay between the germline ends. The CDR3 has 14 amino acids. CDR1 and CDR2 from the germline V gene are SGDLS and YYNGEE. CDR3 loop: CASSVGGTKNIQYF. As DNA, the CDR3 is TGTGCCAGCAGCGTAGGAGGAACCAAAAACATTCAGTACTTC.

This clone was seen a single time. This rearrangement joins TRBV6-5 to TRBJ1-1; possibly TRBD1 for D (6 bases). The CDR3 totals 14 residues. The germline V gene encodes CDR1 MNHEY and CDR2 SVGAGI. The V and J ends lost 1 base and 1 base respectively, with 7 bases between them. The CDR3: CASSYLDRNTEAFF. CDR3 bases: TGTGCCAGCAGTTACTTGGACAGGAACACTGAAGCTTTCTTT.

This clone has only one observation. CDR3 nucleotides: TGCGCCAGCAGCCAAGAAATCGGGAAGGCGAACTATGGCTACACCTTC. This encodes CASSQEIGKANYGYTF. The genes are TRBV4-3 and TRBJ1-2; no firm D call. Deletions cut 0 bases from V and 2 bases from J, with 13 bases between. The CDR3 spans 16 residues. CDR1 LGHNA and CDR2 YSLEER come from the germline V gene.